This note documents a single T cell receptor (beta chain) sequence. This record belongs to a study of shared clonotypes between healthy human individuals. Libraries were prepared by immunoSEQ multiplex PCR; TCRdb keeps only in-frame clonotypes and omits some of them. The data show some 1,400,000 clones, 95% to 97% seen once. The CDR3 loop spans 13 amino acids. Between the trimmed V and J ends, which lost 5 bases and 2 bases, there was a span of 9 bases. Germline assignment: CDR1 MDHEN and CDR2 SYDVKM. This TCR was sampled from a young man in good health. Sequenced: naive CD4+ T cells sorted from blood. Subset meaning: CD45RA+ positively selected. The V call is TRBV28, the J call TRBJ1-2, with D perhaps matching TRBD1 (6 bases). The CDR3 spells CASSRGQNYGYTF. Written as DNA, the CDR3 is TGTGCCAGCAGTCGTGGACAGAACTATGGCTACACCTTC.